This T cell receptor (beta chain) was obtained from a study of blood T cells in healthy people across ages. Overall study results and limits: It was not known whether donors were CMV positive (a possible confounder of expanded clonotype changes). Researchers deemed the diversity estimates from one million T cells underestimates. Roughly linear declines in TCR beta diversity per million T cells occurred with age. Fewer expanded clones and more diversity marked long-lived versus aged donors.

A note on this clonotype: Its antigen is unknown.

Combining a sample-barcoded 5' primer with a J-beta primer mix, a second PCR ran for roughly 7 to 11 cycles. Via MiXCR, TCRdb re-called the 5' RACE reads, giving one row per CDR3 protein. The sample records about 1.8 million distinct CDR3 sequences, roughly 52% being singletons. CDR1 and CDR2 (germline): LGHNA, YSLEER. This CDR3 comprises 14 residues. The V gene lost 0 bases and the J gene lost 3 bases, with 8 bases spanning the gap. Sequencing was carried out using blood. The chain recombines TRBV4-3 with TRBJ1-1; D remains ambiguous. The TCR originated in a woman aged 40 to 55 in good health. The CDR3 DNA reads as TGCGCCAGCAGCCAAGATGGAGGGTACACTGAAGCTTTCTTT. Protein product: CASSQDGGYTEAFF.